These T cell receptor beta chains were read from a single sample in a study of neurological immune-mediated disorders. TCRdb processed the 5' RACE reads anew with MiXCR; each CDR3 protein has one entry. The data contain 40,000 or so distinct CDR3 sequences, roughly 4.8% of them singletons. Sequencing was done on a sample of CD4+ T cells from blood. The source is a man younger than 35 in good health. Each CDR3 is given with its conserved first and last residue. A D gene is named only where the DNA matches it firmly. Clone sizes are given selectively: once, few, many, or a class where the clone is expanded.

clone_size,d_call,v_call,j_call,cdr3_nt,cdr3_aa
many,.,TRBV12-3/TRBV12-4,TRBJ1-2,TGTGCCAGCAAACTTGCCCCGCGTGAGGGTAGCTATGGCTACACCTTC,CASKLAPREGSYGYTF
many,.,TRBV7-2,TRBJ2-7,TGTGCCAGCAGCCCGCGATCCGGGATTGGCGAGCAGTACTTC,CASSPRSGIGEQYF
many,.,TRBV4-1,TRBJ1-5,TGCGCCAGCAGCCAAGATCCCGGACAGCCCCAGCATTTT,CASSQDPGQPQHF
many,TRBD1,TRBV20-1,TRBJ1-1,TGCAGTGCTGGGAGACAGGGTGGTATGGATCTAATCGGTGAAGCTTTCTTT,CSAGRQGGMDLIGEAFF
many,.,TRBV7-8,TRBJ1-1,TGTGCCAGCAACTTGGGGTTCCGCAACACTGAAGCTTTCTTT,CASNLGFRNTEAFF
many,.,TRBV19,TRBJ1-1,TGTGCCAGTAGTATTGCGTCAGGGACGGCCACTGAAGCTTTCTTT,CASSIASGTATEAFF
many,TRBD2,TRBV6-2/TRBV6-3,TRBJ2-7,TGTGCCAGCAGTCCAATGGACGATAGCGGGGGACCCTACGAGCAGTACTTC,CASSPMDDSGGPYEQYF
many,TRBD1,TRBV5-5,TRBJ2-3,TGTGCCAGCAGGGGTGGGGACAGGGGATTTACGCTTAACACAGATACGCAGTATTTT,CASRGGDRGFTLNTDTQYF
many,.,TRBV7-9,TRBJ1-2,TGTGCCAGCAGCTTAGTTGGTCTAGATGGCTACACCTTC,CASSLVGLDGYTF
.,TRBD1,TRBV6-1,TRBJ2-7,TGTGCCAGCAGTGGGGGACAGGGAGAAGGCGGCGAGCAGTACTTC,CASSGGQGEGGEQYF
many,.,TRBV20-1,TRBJ1-1,TGCAGTGCTAGGGAGGGGACACGGAACACTGAAGCTTTCTTT,CSAREGTRNTEAFF
many,TRBD1,TRBV5-5,TRBJ2-7,TGTGCCAGCAGCTCCGACAGGGGAGGCTACGAGCAGTACTTC,CASSSDRGGYEQYF
many,TRBD1,TRBV7-9,TRBJ1-3,TGTGCCAGCAGCTCAACAGGGGGCTCTGGAAACACCATATATTTT,CASSSTGGSGNTIYF
many,TRBD2,TRBV7-2,TRBJ2-3,TGTGCCAGCAGCTTATACCGGACTAGCGGGGGGGCCCGGACAGATACGCAGTATTTT,CASSLYRTSGGARTDTQYF
many,.,TRBV6-5,TRBJ2-7,TGTGCCAGCAGCTACGGTCCGAGGGATTACGAGCAGTACTTC,CASSYGPRDYEQYF
many,.,TRBV20-1,TRBJ1-5,TGCATCGCTCAGGCAGATAGCAATCAGCCCCAGCATTTT,CIAQADSNQPQHF
many,.,TRBV7-2,TRBJ2-3,TGTGCCAGCAGCCCGCGGACCTATACGCAGTATTTT,CASSPRTYTQYF
many,.,TRBV12-3/TRBV12-4,TRBJ2-2,TGTGCCAGCAGTTTTGGAGGGCCCGGGGAGCTGTTTTTT,CASSFGGPGELFF
many,.,TRBV6-6,TRBJ1-1,TGTGCCAGCAGGGACACAGCAAACATGAACACTGAAGCTTTCTTT,CASRDTANMNTEAFF
many,.,TRBV7-2,TRBJ2-7,TGTGCCAGCAGCTTAGGTGTGGGGAGCTCCTACGAGCAGTACTTC,CASSLGVGSSYEQYF
many,.,TRBV20-1,TRBJ2-3,TGCAGTGCCGAAAATCACTTAGAACCAGATACGCAGTATTTT,CSAENHLEPDTQYF
many,.,TRBV6-4,TRBJ2-1,TGTGCCAGCAGTGACCCGACTTTGCAGTTTTACAATGAGCAGTTCTTC,CASSDPTLQFYNEQFF
many,.,TRBV20-1,TRBJ2-7,TGCAGTGCTAGGGGACCCTCTGGCGAGCAGTACTTC,CSARGPSGEQYF
many,TRBD1,TRBV10-3,TRBJ2-3,TGTGCCATCAGTAGGAACGGGAGACTGGGACAGGGCACAGATACGCAGTATTTT,CAISRNGRLGQGTDTQYF
many,.,TRBV5-1,TRBJ1-2,TGCGCCAGCAGCGAAACTAGGGTTAGCGGCTACACCTTC,CASSETRVSGYTF
many,.,TRBV20-1,TRBJ1-6,TGCAGTGCTAGTTGGGGCGCAGGCACCCGTAATTCACCCCTCCACTTT,CSASWGAGTRNSPLHF
many,.,TRBV7-2,TRBJ2-5,TGTGCCAGCAGTCAACCCCCCGGCCCTCCCGCGGAGACCCAGTACTTC,CASSQPPGPPAETQYF
many,TRBD2,TRBV20-1,TRBJ2-5,TGCAGTGCTAGACTAGCGGGGGGTGGCCAAGAGACCCAGTACTTC,CSARLAGGGQETQYF
many,TRBD1,TRBV5-1,TRBJ2-5,TGCGCCAGCAGCTCAGGGGGCGGAGAGACCCAGTACTTC,CASSSGGGETQYF
many,.,TRBV5-5,TRBJ2-7,TGTGCCAGCAGCCTCCGGGCGGGGCTTGAATCCTACGAGCAGTACTTC,CASSLRAGLESYEQYF
many,.,TRBV19,TRBJ2-4,TGTGCCAGTAGTATCCCGGGCAGGGACATTCAGTACTTC,CASSIPGRDIQYF
many,.,TRBV10-3,TRBJ2-2,TGTGCCACCAAACCCTCAGGAGGGGCTGCCGGGGAGCTGTTTTTT,CATKPSGGAAGELFF
many,TRBD1,TRBV11-2,TRBJ1-2,TGTGCCAGCACCTCCTTACAGGGGGGTGGCTACACCTTC,CASTSLQGGGYTF
many,.,TRBV25-1,TRBJ1-1,TGTGCCAGCAGTGAATCGCAGCCCACTAGGAACACTGAAGCTTTCTTT,CASSESQPTRNTEAFF
many,TRBD1,TRBV5-1,TRBJ2-1,TGCGCCAGCAGCCCATGGACAGGGGCCAATGAGCAGTTCTTC,CASSPWTGANEQFF
.,.,TRBV29-1,TRBJ1-1,TGCAGCGTTTTGGTTCAGACCAACACTGAAGCTTTCTTT,CSVLVQTNTEAFF
many,TRBD1,TRBV7-9,TRBJ2-4,TGTGCCAGCAGCTTAGGGGACAGGGGGACGAAAAACATTCAGTACTTC,CASSLGDRGTKNIQYF
many,.,TRBV5-6,TRBJ1-4,TGTGCCAGCAGCTGGGAGCGGGGCGTTCAGGAAAAACTGTTTTTT,CASSWERGVQEKLFF
many,TRBD1,TRBV6-1,TRBJ1-4,TGTGCCAGCATGAAAAGCGGCGGGGGACAGGGCGATGAAAAACTGTTTTTT,CASMKSGGGQGDEKLFF
.,.,TRBV20-1,TRBJ1-1,TGCAGTGCTAGGGTCGCAAGGTCCCTCAGCGAAACTTTCTTT,CSARVARSLSETFF